What follows are 12 T cell receptor beta chains derived from one specimen sequenced in a study of shared clonotypes between healthy human individuals. The data were produced by immunoSEQ multiplex PCR, yet TCRdb's version contains in-frame clones alone and is incomplete. This table holds around 1,900,000 clones, 80% to 95% found once. As defined, naive CD8 cells were CD45RO-negative and positively selected for CCR7, with terminally differentiated effector memory CD45RA+ cells excluded. What was sequenced was naive CD8+ T cells from PBMCs. These receptors were obtained from a man younger than 35 in good health. Some clones in this sample may be carry-over from other donors' samples.

The chain recombines TRBV19 with TRBJ1-5; 8 bases map to TRBD1. The CDR3 is 15 amino acids. From germline, CDR1 is LNHDA and CDR2 SQIVND (reference sequence). V lost 4 bases to trimming and J lost 6 bases; unmatched junction nucleotides: 8. The chain's CDR3 is CASSSRETGVQPQHF. The CDR3 nucleotides are TGTGCCAGTAGTAGCCGGGAGACAGGGGTTCAGCCCCAGCATTTT.

The chain employs TRBV4-1 and TRBJ1-5; D is possibly TRBD1 (6 bases). V lost 1 base to trimming and J lost 0 bases, with 19 bases between them. The CDR3 extends over 19 amino acids. Germline V gene data show CDR1 as MGHRA and CDR2 as YSYEKL. CDR3 protein: CASSQVGRTEAYSNQPQHF. As DNA, the CDR3 is TGCGCCAGCAGCCAAGTAGGTCGGACAGAAGCTTATAGCAATCAGCCCCAGCATTTT.

The rearrangement joins TRBV7-6 to TRBJ2-1; D remains ambiguous. In germline, CDR1 is SGHVS, CDR2 FNYEAQ. The CDR3 is 15 residues long. Trimming cost V 1 base and J 2 bases, with 9 bases left between them. Written as DNA, the CDR3 is TGTGCCAGCAGCTTAGGATGGAATCCCTACAATGAGCAGTTCTTC. Its protein product is CASSLGWNPYNEQFF.

The chain recombines TRBV10-2 with TRBJ1-5; D gene unclear. The CDR3 has 13 amino acids. The germline gives CDR1 WSHSY, CDR2 SAAADI. Trimming pared 8 bases from V and 1 base from J, leaving 9 bases between. The CDR3 sequence: CASGGQSNQPQHF. CDR3 nucleotide sequence: TGCGCCAGCGGAGGGCAGAGCAATCAGCCCCAGCATTTT.

The chain joins TRBV2 to TRBJ1-5; TRBD1 matches at 12 bases. This CDR3 is 17 amino acids long. Trimming removed 6 bases from V and 7 bases from J; junction bases left unmatched: 13. Germline loops: CDR1 SNHLY, CDR2 FYNNEI. In DNA form, the CDR3 reads TGTGCCAGCAGCATTATACCGGGACAGGGGGCCTGGCAGCCCCAGCATTTT. Its translation: CASSIIPGQGAWQPQHF.

The chain recombines TRBV19 with TRBJ2-6; D gene uncertain. Germline V CDR1 and CDR2: LNHDA, SQIVND (reference sequence). This CDR3 spans 15 amino acids. With 3 bases removed from V and 4 bases from J, the gap between germline ends came to 10 bases. This chain's CDR3 is CASSIQEAGANVLTF. The CDR3 coding sequence is TGTGCCAGTAGTATTCAGGAAGCCGGGGCCAACGTCCTGACTTTC.

The V gene is TRBV28, the J gene TRBJ2-3; TRBD2 is a possible D gene (6 bases). The CDR3 runs to 14 residues. V was cut by 6 bases and J by 0 bases, with 10 bases left in between. The V gene's germline CDR1 is MDHEN and CDR2 SYDVKM. For the CDR3, the DNA is TGTGCCAGCAGAGGGCGGGGAAGCACAGATACGCAGTATTTT. Residues: CASRGRGSTDTQYF.

The genes are TRBV19 and TRBJ2-7, with D perhaps TRBD1 or TRBD2 (6 bases each). CDR1 and CDR2 (germline): LNHDA, SQIVND (reference sequence). CDR3 length equals 14 residues. Trimming pared 5 bases from V and 3 bases from J, leaving 14 bases between. CDR3 amino acids: CASSWGATGYEQYF. CDR3 nucleotides: TGTGCCAGTAGTTGGGGGGCCACAGGCTACGAGCAGTACTTC.

The gene calls are TRBV19 and TRBJ2-2; a possible D gene is TRBD2 (5 bases). The CDR3 spans 16 residues. Trimming took 3 bases from V and 0 from J, leaving 11 bases between them. Germline V gene lookup returns CDR1 LNHDA and CDR2 SQIVND (reference sequence). Here the CDR3 DNA reads TGTGCCAGTAGTATCGTGGGTAGCGCGAACACCGGGGAGCTGTTTTTT. It encodes CASSIVGSANTGELFF.

The rearrangement links TRBV28 to TRBJ2-2; D unresolved. Germline values: CDR1 MDHEN, CDR2 SYDVKM. The CDR3 has 11 residues. V lost 6 bases to trimming and J lost 9 bases, with 8 bases between them. The CDR3 spells CASSYSRELFF. The CDR3 DNA reads as TGTGCCAGCAGCTACTCTCGGGAGCTGTTTTTT. The whole variable domain, remainder taken from reference TRBV28 and TRBJ2-2, is DVKVTQSSRYLVKRTGEKVFLECVQDMDHENMFWYRQDPGLGLRLIYFSYDVKMKEKGDIPEGYSVSREKKERFSLILESASTNQTSMYLCASSYSRELFFGEGSRLTVL.

The genes are TRBV7-2 and TRBJ1-1, with D uncertain. Germline V gene lookup returns CDR1 SGHTA and CDR2 FQGNSA. Deletions cut 8 bases from V and 3 bases from J, with 25 bases between. The CDR3 loop spans 17 amino acids. The CDR3 nucleotides are TGTGCCAGCCGCCTACTCACCCCGAGGGTTTTGTACACTGAAGCTTTCTTT. Amino acids: CASRLLTPRVLYTEAFF.

The V call is TRBV2, the J call TRBJ2-7; perhaps TRBD2 as D (5 bases). The CDR3 spans 13 residues. V lost 3 bases and J lost 5, with 11 bases in between. CDR1 is SNHLY, CDR2 FYNNEI, per germline. This chain's CDR3 is CASSDPGMNEQYF. In DNA form, the CDR3 reads TGTGCCAGCAGTGATCCGGGGATGAACGAGCAGTACTTC.